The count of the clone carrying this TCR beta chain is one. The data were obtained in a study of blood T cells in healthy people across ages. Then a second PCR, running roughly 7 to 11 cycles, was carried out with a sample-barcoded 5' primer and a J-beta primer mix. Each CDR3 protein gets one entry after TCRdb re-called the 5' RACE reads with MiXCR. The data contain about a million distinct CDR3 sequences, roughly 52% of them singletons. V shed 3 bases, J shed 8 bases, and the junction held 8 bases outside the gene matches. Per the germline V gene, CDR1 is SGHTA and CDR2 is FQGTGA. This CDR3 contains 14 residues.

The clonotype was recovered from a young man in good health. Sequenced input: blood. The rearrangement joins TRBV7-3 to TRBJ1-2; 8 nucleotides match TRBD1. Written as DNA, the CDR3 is TGTGCCAGCAGCTTGGGACAGGCCCTGGGGGGCTACACCTTC. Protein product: CASSLGQALGGYTF.